This TCR beta chain came from a study of early stage breast cancer tumors. Across the study: Most invasive tumors, about 75% of the 16, were ER+/PR+/HER2-. Study observations and caveats: Enriched TCRB sequences shared across patients were mostly commonly generated sequences. In most of the 16 patients, blood comparison separated tumor from normal breast.

Worth noting for this clone: Its matching antigen is unknown.

Sequencing used immunoSEQ multiplex PCR; TCRdb keeps in-frame clones, though not all of them. The sample consists of approximately 20,000 clones, around four fifths of them appearing once. The receptor comes from a person aged 70 to 85 with breast cancer. Input material: blood.

The CDR3 spells CASSLAGTAQETQYF. The CDR3 coding sequence is TGTGCCAGCAGCTTAGCCGGGACAGCTCAAGAGACCCAGTACTTC. The chain uses TRBV7-7 and TRBJ2-5, with 7 bases identical to TRBD1. CDR1 and CDR2 (germline): SSHAT, FNYEAQ (reference sequence). Trimming cost V 0 bases and J 2 bases; bases outside gene matches: 3. CDR3 size: 15 residues.